This T cell receptor beta chain emerged from a study of B cell selection in AIRE deficiency. Regarding the study as a whole: Healthy donors alone shared roughly 32% of around 3,700 Treg sequences; patients alone roughly 10%. Approximately 30% of healthy-donor shared Treg TCRbeta sequences appeared in patient Tconv cells. In TCRBV usage, CDR3 length and diversity, patient Tconv and Treg cells matched healthy donors.

Regulatory T cells were sorted as CD4+CD25hiCD127low/negative. In the case of this clone: Its antigen is not identified.

In the authors' workflow: Treg pools: approximately 60,000 distinct patient, under 100,000 donor TCRbeta sequences. Sequenced by immunoSEQ multiplex PCR; TCRdb stores in-frame clones only, minus some. For V, J and clone size, that table is used; D and trimming come from the DNA. The repertoire holds around 26,000 clones, with about 92% as singletons. Sequenced material: CD4+CD25+ Tregs sorted from PBMCs. This clonotype was obtained from a human donor in good health.

The CDR3 protein is CATSRGDQGWEKLFF. The CDR3 DNA is TGTGCCACCAGCAGAGGGGATCAGGGTTGGGAAAAACTGTTTTTT. The chain joins TRBV15 to TRBJ1-4, with a possible D match to TRBD1 (5 bases). The length of the CDR3 is 15 residues. The V end was cut by 1 base, the J end by 8 bases, with 14 bases between. Looked up from germline, CDR1 is LNHNV and CDR2 is YYDKDF (reference sequence).